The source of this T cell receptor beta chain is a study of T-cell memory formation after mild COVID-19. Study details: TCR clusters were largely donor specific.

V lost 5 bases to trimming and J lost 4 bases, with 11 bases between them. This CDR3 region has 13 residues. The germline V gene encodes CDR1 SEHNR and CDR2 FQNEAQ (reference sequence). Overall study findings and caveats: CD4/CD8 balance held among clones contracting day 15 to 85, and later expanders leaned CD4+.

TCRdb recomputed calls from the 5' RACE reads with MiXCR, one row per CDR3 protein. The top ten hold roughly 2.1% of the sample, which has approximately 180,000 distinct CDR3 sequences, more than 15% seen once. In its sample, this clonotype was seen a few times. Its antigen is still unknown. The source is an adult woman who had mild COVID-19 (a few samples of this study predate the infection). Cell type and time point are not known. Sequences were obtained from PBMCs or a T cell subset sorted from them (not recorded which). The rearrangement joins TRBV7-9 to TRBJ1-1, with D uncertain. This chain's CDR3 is CASSVFMATEAFF. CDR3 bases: TGTGCCAGCAGCGTATTTATGGCCACTGAAGCTTTCTTT.